The present T cell receptor (beta chain) was sequenced within a study of cytomegalovirus exposure and HLA in healthy donors. General observations from the study: Being productive about 90% or about 30% of the time was typical of most TCR beta V segments in an earlier analysis.

A remark on this clone: Its antigen is undetermined.

The V end lost 2 bases, the J end lost 10 bases, and 12 bases lay between the germline ends. This CDR3 contains 13 residues. Germline CDR1 is GTSNPN and CDR2 is SVGIG (reference sequence). PCR primers comprised 60 Vbeta and 13 Jbeta primers. Profiled with immunoSEQ multiplex PCR; TCRdb holds only in-frame clones, not every one. Of more than 100,000 clones detected, about 76% appear once; the ten largest clones hold 1.1% to 1.5%. Sample: PBMCs. V usage is TRBV30 and J usage is TRBJ1-6; D remains unclear. This clonotype was obtained from a woman aged 40 to 50 in good health and CMV-seronegative. The CDR3 protein is CAWSLTHGSPLHF. The CDR3 coding sequence is TGTGCCTGGAGTCTGACACACGGATCACCCCTCCACTTT. Looking up the rest from reference TRBV30 and TRBJ1-6 gives the full variable domain: SQTIHQWPATLVQPVGSPLSLECTVEGTSNPNLYWYRQAAGRGLQLLFYSVGIGQISSEVPQNLSASRPQDRQFILSSKKLLLSDSGFYLCAWSLTHGSPLHFGNGTRLTVT.